This TCR beta chain was identified in a study of pediatric ulcerative colitis. Whole-study results and caveats: Compared with controls, ulcerative colitis showed greater blood-rectum clone sharing. Repertoires came from total lymphocyte DNA, so rare subsets like regulatory T cells may be missed.

The data were produced by immunoSEQ multiplex PCR, yet TCRdb's version contains in-frame clones alone and is incomplete. This sample has more than 45,000 clones; 85% to 90% occur once, and the top ten carry about 1.5%. Turning to this clone: Its cognate antigen is unknown.

This CDR3 contains 21 residues. The germline gives CDR1 MGHRA, CDR2 YSYEKL. Trimming removed 5 bases from V and 3 bases from J; junction bases left unmatched: 20. This sequence was found in a boy aged 10-17 years who was a control in a study of pediatric ulcerative colitis. The source material was blood. The gene calls are TRBV4-1 and TRBJ2-1, with TRBD1 matching over 12 bases. The DNA for the CDR3 is TGCGCCAGCAGCGTTAACCCGGGACAGGGGGCGGCAGAATCCATCTACAATGAGCAGTTCTTC. Translation gives CASSVNPGQGAAESIYNEQFF.